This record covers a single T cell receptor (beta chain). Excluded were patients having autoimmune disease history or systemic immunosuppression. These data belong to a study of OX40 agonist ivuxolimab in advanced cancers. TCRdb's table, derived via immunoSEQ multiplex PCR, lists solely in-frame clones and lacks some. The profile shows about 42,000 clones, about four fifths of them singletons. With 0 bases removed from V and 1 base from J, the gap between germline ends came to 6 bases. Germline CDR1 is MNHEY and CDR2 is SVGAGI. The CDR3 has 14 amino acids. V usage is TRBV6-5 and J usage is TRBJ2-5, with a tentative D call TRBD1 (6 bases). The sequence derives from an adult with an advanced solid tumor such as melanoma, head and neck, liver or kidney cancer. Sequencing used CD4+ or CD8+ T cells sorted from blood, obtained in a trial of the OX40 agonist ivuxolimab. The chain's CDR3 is CASSYSGGQETQYF. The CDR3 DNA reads TGTGCCAGCAGTTACTCAGGGGGCCAAGAGACCCAGTACTTC.